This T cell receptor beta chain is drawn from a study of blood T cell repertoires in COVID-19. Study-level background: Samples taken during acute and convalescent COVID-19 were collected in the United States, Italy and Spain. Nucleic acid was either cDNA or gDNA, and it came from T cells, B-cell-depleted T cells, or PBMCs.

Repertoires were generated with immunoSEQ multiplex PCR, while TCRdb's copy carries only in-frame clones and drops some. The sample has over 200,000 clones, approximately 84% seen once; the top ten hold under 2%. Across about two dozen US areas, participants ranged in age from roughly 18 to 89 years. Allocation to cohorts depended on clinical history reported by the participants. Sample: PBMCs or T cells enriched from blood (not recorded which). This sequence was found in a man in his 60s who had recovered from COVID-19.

CDR3 in DNA: TGCAGCGTTGAAGATCAGGCAGGGGGCTATGGCTACACCTTC. Residues: CSVEDQAGGYGYTF. The V and J genes are TRBV29-1 and TRBJ1-2; 7 bases line up with TRBD1. Germline loops: CDR1 SQVTM, CDR2 ANQGSEA. V lost 0 bases to trimming and J lost 4 bases; unmatched junction nucleotides: 5. This CDR3 has 14 residues.